The clone carrying this T cell receptor beta chain was detected a few times. The source of the sample is a study of response to subunit inactivated influenza vaccine. One entry per CDR3 protein, called by TCRdb with MiXCR from the RT-PCR reads. The sample contains some 190,000 distinct CDR3 sequences, approximately 14% of which appear only once. J gave up 2 bases and V 1 base, and 4 bases lay outside the gene matches. The CDR3 is 15 amino acids. The sequence was collected from a man aged 50 or older who received an inactivated influenza vaccine. The chain links TRBV12-3 or TRBV12-4 to TRBJ1-1; 7 bases match TRBD1. The source material was CD8+ T cells sorted from PBMCs, sampled about 5 days after vaccination. As DNA, the CDR3 is TGTGCCAGCAGTTTAGACCAGGGGGAAAACACTGAAGCTTTCTTT. Translation gives CASSLDQGENTEAFF.